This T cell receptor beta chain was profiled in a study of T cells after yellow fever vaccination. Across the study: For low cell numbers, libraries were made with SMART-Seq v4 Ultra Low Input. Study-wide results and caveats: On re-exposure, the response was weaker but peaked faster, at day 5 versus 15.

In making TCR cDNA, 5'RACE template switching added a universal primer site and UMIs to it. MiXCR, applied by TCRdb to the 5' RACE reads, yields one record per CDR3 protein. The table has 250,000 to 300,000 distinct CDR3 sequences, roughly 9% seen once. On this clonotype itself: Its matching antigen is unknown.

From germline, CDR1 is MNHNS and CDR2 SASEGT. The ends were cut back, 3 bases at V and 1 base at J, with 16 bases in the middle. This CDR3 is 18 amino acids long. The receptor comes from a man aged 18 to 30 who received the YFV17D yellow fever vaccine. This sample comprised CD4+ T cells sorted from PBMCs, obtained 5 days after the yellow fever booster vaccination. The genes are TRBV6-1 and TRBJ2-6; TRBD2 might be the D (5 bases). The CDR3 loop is CASSDPGDRGSGANVLTF. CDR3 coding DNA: TGTGCCAGCAGTGATCCCGGAGACCGGGGTTCTGGGGCCAACGTCCTGACTTTC.